This T cell receptor (beta chain) was documented in a study of blood T cell repertoires in COVID-19. At the level of the study: Sample material is recorded as cDNA or gDNA derived from T cells, B-cell-depleted T cells, or PBMCs.

Germline assignment: CDR1 PRHDT and CDR2 FYEKMQ (reference sequence). The CDR3 covers 16 residues. Unmatched junction bases numbered 8, after V lost 1 base and J lost 5 bases. Here immunoSEQ multiplex PCR was the method, and the copy in TCRdb shows in-frame clones only, minus some. The data hold tens of thousands of clones, with 60% to 80% observed a single time. This chain uses TRBV13 with TRBJ1-1; 9 bases map to TRBD1. Input material: peripheral blood. The clonotype originates from a woman aged 50 to 60 with acute or convalescent COVID-19. This CDR3 reads CASSLVWTGELTEAFF. CDR3 nucleotide sequence: TGTGCCAGCAGCTTAGTTTGGACAGGGGAATTGACTGAAGCTTTCTTT. Full variable domain (rest looked up from reference TRBV13 and TRBJ1-1): AAGVIQSPRHLIKEKRETATLKCYPIPRHDTVYWYQQGPGQDPQFLISFYEKMQSDKGSIPDRFSAQQFSDYHSELNMSSLELGDSALYFCASSLVWTGELTEAFFGQGTRLTVV.